Sequencing of this T cell receptor (beta chain) was carried out in a study of response to subunit inactivated influenza vaccine. TCRdb independently ran MiXCR on the RT-PCR reads; one entry per CDR3 protein. This table holds about 240,000 distinct CDR3 sequences, approximately 12% found once. This CDR3 region has 14 residues. The V gene lost 5 bases and the J gene lost 4 bases, with 15 bases spanning the gap. Broader study findings: T cells newly recruited by each seasonal influenza vaccination are few, the authors suggested.

This clonotype came up many times. Its antigen is not known. This chain uses TRBV12-3 or TRBV12-4 with TRBJ2-7; D is perhaps TRBD2 (6 bases). This TCR was sampled from a man aged 50 to 60 who received an inactivated influenza vaccine. The specimen comprised non-naive T cells sorted from PBMCs, sampled 14 days before vaccination. CDR3 DNA sequence: TGTGCCAGCAGTCCCCCCGGGGGAGTGTACGAGCAGTACTTC. Its protein is CASSPPGGVYEQYF.